These T cell receptor beta chains were read from a single sample in a study of OX40 agonist ivuxolimab in advanced cancers. Assay used: immunoSEQ multiplex PCR; TCRdb lists only in-frame clones, some missing. The profile shows around 79,000 clones, 85% of them singletons. The sequenced sample was CD4+ or CD8+ T cells sorted from blood, obtained in a trial of the OX40 agonist ivuxolimab. The receptors derive from an adult with an advanced solid tumor such as melanoma, head and neck, liver or kidney cancer. Both conserved end residues are part of each CDR3. The order of the fields is clone size, D gene, J gene, V gene, CDR3 protein, CDR3 DNA. The D gene is left open where the match is weak. A row's size may be missing; if present it is once, few, many or a size class.

clone_size: .; d_call: .; j_call: TRBJ1-2; v_call: TRBV27; cdr3_aa: CASSLANGRGGFSGYTF; cdr3_nt: TGTGCCAGCAGTTTAGCAAACGGTCGTGGGGGATTTAGTGGCTACACCTTC
clone_size: .; d_call: .; j_call: TRBJ2-6; v_call: TRBV10-2; cdr3_aa: CASSEGRQGPRAGANVLTF; cdr3_nt: TGCGCCAGCAGTGAGGGGCGACAAGGCCCAAGGGCTGGGGCCAACGTCCTGACTTTC
clone_size: once; d_call: TRBD1; j_call: TRBJ1-2; v_call: TRBV7-2; cdr3_aa: CASRQGANNYGYTF; cdr3_nt: TGTGCCAGCAGACAGGGGGCCAATAACTATGGCTACACCTTC
clone_size: .; d_call: .; j_call: TRBJ1-1; v_call: TRBV10-3; cdr3_aa: CAIGTENTEAFF; cdr3_nt: TGTGCCATCGGGACGGAGAACACTGAAGCTTTCTTT
clone_size: .; d_call: TRBD1; j_call: TRBJ1-1; v_call: TRBV11-2; cdr3_aa: CASRPLQGLNTEAFF; cdr3_nt: TGTGCCAGCAGACCATTACAGGGGTTGAACACTGAAGCTTTCTTT
clone_size: .; d_call: TRBD1; j_call: TRBJ1-6; v_call: TRBV2; cdr3_aa: CASRPGTGVNSPLHF; cdr3_nt: TGTGCCAGCAGGCCCGGGACAGGGGTAAATTCACCCCTCCACTTT
clone_size: .; d_call: TRBD1; j_call: TRBJ1-3; v_call: TRBV11-2; cdr3_aa: CASSSATGRNTIYF; cdr3_nt: TGTGCCAGCAGCTCCGCGACAGGGCGAAACACCATATATTTT
clone_size: .; d_call: .; j_call: TRBJ1-1; v_call: TRBV2; cdr3_aa: CASSVDSNTEAFF; cdr3_nt: TGTGCCAGCAGTGTCGACAGTAACACTGAAGCTTTCTTT
clone_size: .; d_call: .; j_call: TRBJ1-4; v_call: TRBV7-2; cdr3_aa: CASRRGGTPTNEKLFF; cdr3_nt: TGTGCCAGCAGGCGGGGCGGGACACCAACTAATGAAAAACTGTTTTTT
clone_size: .; d_call: TRBD1; j_call: TRBJ1-1; v_call: TRBV2; cdr3_aa: CASKGQGASTEAFF; cdr3_nt: TGTGCCAGCAAGGGACAGGGGGCGTCCACTGAAGCTTTCTTT
clone_size: .; d_call: .; j_call: TRBJ1-2; v_call: TRBV19; cdr3_aa: CASSTPVVSGEFNYGYTF; cdr3_nt: TGTGCCAGTAGTACCCCAGTGGTGTCAGGGGAATTTAACTATGGCTACACCTTC
clone_size: .; d_call: .; j_call: TRBJ2-1; v_call: TRBV9; cdr3_aa: CASSVASQVNEQFF; cdr3_nt: TGTGCCAGCAGCGTAGCTAGCCAGGTGAATGAGCAGTTCTTC
clone_size: once; d_call: .; j_call: TRBJ1-2; v_call: TRBV19; cdr3_aa: CASSIGTGPSGYTF; cdr3_nt: TGTGCCAGTAGTATAGGGACGGGCCCCTCTGGCTACACCTTC
clone_size: .; d_call: .; j_call: TRBJ1-1; v_call: TRBV9; cdr3_aa: CASSVYGLGRGRPEAFF; cdr3_nt: TGTGCCAGCAGCGTATATGGTTTGGGGAGGGGACGCCCTGAAGCTTTCTTT
clone_size: .; d_call: TRBD1; j_call: TRBJ2-7; v_call: TRBV4-1; cdr3_aa: CASSLGQGRGYEQYF; cdr3_nt: TGCGCCAGCAGCCTAGGACAGGGGCGAGGTTACGAGCAGTACTTC
clone_size: .; d_call: .; j_call: TRBJ1-5; v_call: TRBV6-5; cdr3_aa: CASRTGTDQPQHF; cdr3_nt: TGTGCCAGCAGAACAGGGACCGATCAGCCCCAGCATTTT
clone_size: .; d_call: .; j_call: TRBJ1-2; v_call: TRBV7-2; cdr3_aa: CASSLDGGVSNYGYTF; cdr3_nt: TGTGCCAGCAGCTTAGATGGGGGGGTCTCGAACTATGGCTACACCTTC
clone_size: few; d_call: .; j_call: TRBJ1-1; v_call: TRBV6-6; cdr3_aa: CASSYPHTEAFF; cdr3_nt: TGTGCCAGCAGTTACCCTCACACTGAAGCTTTCTTT
clone_size: once; d_call: .; j_call: TRBJ1-2; v_call: TRBV19; cdr3_aa: CASSIGQNPNYGYTF; cdr3_nt: TGTGCCAGTAGTATAGGACAGAACCCTAACTATGGCTACACCTTC
clone_size: .; d_call: .; j_call: TRBJ1-4; v_call: TRBV6-5; cdr3_aa: CASSYSGRRSEKLFF; cdr3_nt: TGTGCCAGCAGTTACTCGGGGAGACGATCTGAAAAACTGTTTTTT
clone_size: .; d_call: TRBD1; j_call: TRBJ2-3; v_call: TRBV7-9; cdr3_aa: CASSLGDRGRVDTQYF; cdr3_nt: TGTGCCAGCAGCTTAGGAGACAGGGGGCGTGTGGATACGCAGTATTTT
clone_size: .; d_call: .; j_call: TRBJ2-7; v_call: TRBV25-1; cdr3_aa: CASFPKARLHSYEQYF; cdr3_nt: TGTGCCAGCTTCCCCAAAGCAAGGCTCCACTCCTACGAGCAGTACTTC
clone_size: .; d_call: TRBD2; j_call: TRBJ2-5; v_call: TRBV2; cdr3_aa: CASSEQTSLGTQYF; cdr3_nt: TGTGCCAGCAGTGAACAGACTAGCTTGGGGACCCAGTACTTC
clone_size: once; d_call: .; j_call: TRBJ2-7; v_call: TRBV6-5; cdr3_aa: CASSYSGDSSYEQYF; cdr3_nt: TGTGCCAGCAGTTACTCGGGAGACAGCTCCTACGAGCAGTACTTC
clone_size: few; d_call: TRBD1; j_call: TRBJ1-2; v_call: TRBV7-2; cdr3_aa: CASSGDRGGYGYTF; cdr3_nt: TGTGCCAGCAGCGGGGACAGGGGAGGCTATGGCTACACCTTC
clone_size: .; d_call: .; j_call: TRBJ2-5; v_call: TRBV7-8; cdr3_aa: CASSLIEAKTQYF; cdr3_nt: TGTGCCAGCAGCTTAATTGAGGCGAAGACCCAGTACTTC
clone_size: .; d_call: .; j_call: TRBJ1-2; v_call: TRBV10-3; cdr3_aa: CAISDQISNYGYTF; cdr3_nt: TGTGCCATCAGTGATCAGATTTCTAACTATGGCTACACCTTC
clone_size: .; d_call: TRBD2; j_call: TRBJ2-1; v_call: TRBV6-6; cdr3_aa: CASRPGLAGGDEQFF; cdr3_nt: TGTGCCAGCAGGCCCGGACTAGCGGGGGGAGATGAGCAGTTCTTC
clone_size: .; d_call: TRBD1; j_call: TRBJ1-2; v_call: TRBV7-9; cdr3_aa: CASSFAGTAYGYTF; cdr3_nt: TGTGCCAGCAGCTTTGCCGGGACAGCCTATGGCTACACCTTC
clone_size: .; d_call: TRBD1; j_call: TRBJ2-3; v_call: TRBV5-6; cdr3_aa: CASSSQTGGRWTDTQYF; cdr3_nt: TGTGCCAGCAGCTCCCAGACAGGGGGCCGGTGGACAGATACGCAGTATTTT
clone_size: .; d_call: TRBD2; j_call: TRBJ2-5; v_call: TRBV5-1; cdr3_aa: CASSMGLAGGRETQYF; cdr3_nt: TGCGCCAGCAGCATGGGGCTAGCGGGGGGGCGAGAGACCCAGTACTTC
clone_size: .; d_call: .; j_call: TRBJ2-3; v_call: TRBV18; cdr3_aa: CASSPPGSTDTQYF; cdr3_nt: TGTGCCAGCTCACCACCGGGTAGTACAGATACGCAGTATTTT
clone_size: .; d_call: TRBD1; j_call: TRBJ1-5; v_call: TRBV12-5; cdr3_aa: CASGPHTGTAGNQPQHF; cdr3_nt: TGTGCTAGTGGTCCTCATACCGGGACAGCGGGGAATCAGCCCCAGCATTTT
clone_size: .; d_call: TRBD2; j_call: TRBJ2-2; v_call: TRBV6-1; cdr3_aa: CASSVGLAGLTGELFF; cdr3_nt: TGTGCCAGCAGTGTTGGACTAGCGGGCCTCACCGGGGAGCTGTTTTTT
clone_size: few; d_call: TRBD1; j_call: TRBJ1-6; v_call: TRBV30; cdr3_aa: CAWRTLFGQGNSPLHF; cdr3_nt: TGTGCCTGGAGGACCCTCTTTGGACAGGGTAATTCACCCCTCCACTTT
clone_size: .; d_call: TRBD1; j_call: TRBJ2-7; v_call: TRBV2; cdr3_aa: CASSLYQGANEQYF; cdr3_nt: TGTGCCAGCAGCCTTTATCAGGGGGCCAACGAGCAGTACTTC
clone_size: .; d_call: TRBD1; j_call: TRBJ2-3; v_call: TRBV14; cdr3_aa: CASSPGQDTQYF; cdr3_nt: TGTGCCAGCAGCCCGGGACAGGATACGCAGTATTTT
clone_size: .; d_call: TRBD1; j_call: TRBJ2-7; v_call: TRBV28; cdr3_aa: CASNPGQPSEQYF; cdr3_nt: TGTGCCAGCAACCCGGGACAGCCCTCCGAGCAGTACTTC
clone_size: few; d_call: .; j_call: TRBJ1-2; v_call: TRBV19; cdr3_aa: CASLGRFYGYTF; cdr3_nt: TGTGCCAGTCTCGGACGGTTCTATGGCTACACCTTC
clone_size: .; d_call: TRBD2; j_call: TRBJ2-3; v_call: TRBV15; cdr3_aa: CATSRGVGTRDTQYF; cdr3_nt: TGTGCCACCAGCAGAGGGGTGGGGACTAGAGATACGCAGTATTTT
clone_size: .; d_call: TRBD1; j_call: TRBJ2-7; v_call: TRBV18; cdr3_aa: CASARDRTYEQYF; cdr3_nt: TGTGCCAGCGCCCGGGACAGAACCTACGAGCAGTACTTC
clone_size: .; d_call: .; j_call: TRBJ2-7; v_call: TRBV19; cdr3_aa: CASSPWDSSYEQYF; cdr3_nt: TGTGCCAGTAGTCCCTGGGACTCTTCCTACGAGCAGTACTTC
clone_size: .; d_call: TRBD2; j_call: TRBJ2-3; v_call: TRBV7-6; cdr3_aa: CASSQTNGGGDTQYF; cdr3_nt: TGTGCCAGCAGCCAAACTAACGGGGGGGGAGATACGCAGTATTTT
clone_size: .; d_call: TRBD1; j_call: TRBJ2-5; v_call: TRBV5-4; cdr3_aa: CASSSWDRETQYF; cdr3_nt: TGTGCCAGCAGCTCCTGGGACAGAGAGACCCAGTACTTC
clone_size: few; d_call: TRBD1; j_call: TRBJ1-2; v_call: TRBV4-3; cdr3_aa: CASTRDRAFPYGYTF; cdr3_nt: TGCGCCAGCACCCGGGACAGAGCTTTCCCCTATGGCTACACCTTC